One sample yielded the 16 T cell receptor beta chains listed below, sequenced in a study of vaccination and CD4 T cells after COVID-19 (dated 2022 in TCRdb). The library was prepared using PCR. Data came from an Illumina iSeq 100. At the Johns Hopkins FTIC core, DNA from the cultured CD4+ T cells underwent TCR sequencing with the Oncomine TCR Beta short-read assay. TCRdb redid the processing of the public reads, applying fastp at Q25 and MiXCR, and retained in-frame beta chains. Each entry is one CDR3 protein sequence, shown with its most common DNA and genes. The sample data list 20,000 to 25,000 distinct CDR3 sequences, and about 46% of these were observed just once. The ten top clones hold 7.2% of the sample. What the treatment or condition label conveys for this sample: roughly 10-day PBMC culture with coronavirus spike peptide pools or control peptides (ViraFEST assay). Which antigens these TCRs recognize remains unknown.

Sequenced input: CD4+ T cells from blood, cultured in vitro. The receptors were sampled from a human donor who had recovered from COVID-19.

The J gene is TRBJ2-3, the V gene TRBV6-4; TRBD1 or TRBD2 may be the D gene (5 bases each). Germline lookup yields CDR1 MRHNA and CDR2 SNTAGT. V was cut by 2 bases and J by 0 bases, with 6 bases left in between. This CDR3 is built from 14 residues. CDR3 sequence reads: CASSDRDSTDTQYF. The CDR3 nucleotides read TGTGCCAGCAGTGACCGGGACAGCACAGATACGCAGTATTTT.

This sequence joins TRBV20-1 and TRBJ2-7, with 9 bases identical to TRBD2. J was trimmed by 0 bases and V by 0 bases; bases with no gene match: 9. The CDR3 runs 17 residues. Germline V gives CDR1 DFQATT, CDR2 SNEGSKA (reference sequence). CDR3 region: CSARDRLAGRSSYEQYF. Written as DNA, the CDR3 is TGCAGTGCTAGAGATCGTCTAGCGGGAAGGAGCTCCTACGAGCAGTACTTC.

This rearrangement joins TRBV11-3 to TRBJ2-7; D may be TRBD1 (5 bases). Germline loops: CDR1 SGHNT, CDR2 YENEEA. The V end was cut by 1 base, the J end by 6 bases, with 22 bases between. This CDR3 is 17 amino acids long. The CDR3 region has the DNA TGTGCCAGCAGCTTAGTTGGATGGGGCAGGCCCCTGGGCGAGCAGTACTTC. This gives the protein CASSLVGWGRPLGEQYF.

The table lists this clonotype with a few counts. This rearrangement joins TRBV27 to TRBJ2-7; TRBD2 aligns across 10 bases. Per germline, CDR1 MNHEY and CDR2 SMNVEV (reference sequence). The J segment lost 4 bases and the V segment lost 5 bases, leaving 11 bases of the junction unmatched. CDR3 length: 16 residues. CDR3 in DNA: TGTGCCAGCAGTGCGGGTAGGGCTAGCGGGAGTTACGAGCAGTACTTC. Translated, it gives CASSAGRASGSYEQYF.

This clonotype has just a few counts. The chain couples TRBV20-1 to TRBJ1-1; D might be TRBD1 (6 bases). Trimming pared 7 bases from V and 4 bases from J, leaving 16 bases between. The CDR3 runs to 13 residues. Germline loops: CDR1 DFQATT, CDR2 SNEGSKA (reference sequence). CDR3 region: CSVLGRGTTEAFF. CDR3 DNA: TGCAGTGTATTGGGCAGGGGTACCACTGAAGCTTTCTTT.

This clonotype was observed a handful of times. The chain employs TRBV20-1 and TRBJ1-5; D gene uncertain. The CDR3 sequence is 11 residues long. V lost 3 bases and J lost 4, with 4 bases in between. The germline gives CDR1 DFQATT, CDR2 SNEGSKA (reference sequence). The CDR3: CSASGNQPQHF. Here the CDR3 DNA reads TGCAGTGCTAGTGGTAATCAGCCCCAGCATTTT.

The chain carries TRBV11-2 and TRBJ2-5; the D gene could be TRBD1 or TRBD2 (6 bases each). Per the germline V gene, CDR1 is SGHAT and CDR2 is FQNNGV. V was trimmed by 6 bases and J by 5 bases, leaving 22 bases between them. The CDR3 sequence is 16 residues long. The chain's CDR3 is CASRAGPRGARETQYF. CDR3 DNA sequence: TGTGCCAGCAGGGCGGGGCCGAGGGGGGCACGGGAGACCCAGTACTTC.

The V call is TRBV20-1, the J call TRBJ1-3; D not certain. V dropped 7 bases and J dropped 0 bases, with 16 bases sitting between them. CDR1 and CDR2 from the germline V gene are DFQATT and SNEGSKA (reference sequence). The CDR3 extends over 15 amino acids. CDR3 region: CSVLIPRFSGNTIYF. The CDR3 DNA sequence: TGCAGTGTACTAATCCCACGGTTCTCTGGAAACACCATATATTTT.

The chain has TRBV6-5 and TRBJ2-2, with D possibly TRBD1 on 5 matching bases. Deletions cut 2 bases from V and 10 bases from J, with 11 bases between. CDR3 size: 13 residues. Germline lookup yields CDR1 MNHEY and CDR2 SVGAGI. CDR3 sequence (DNA): TGTGCCAGCAGTTACGATGCAGGGTTGGAGCTGTTTTTT. It is translated as CASSYDAGLELFF.

V and J are TRBV20-1 and TRBJ1-2, with D hard to call. CDR3 size: 13 residues. The V end lost 2 bases, the J end lost 4 bases, and 11 bases lay between the germline ends. Germline V gene sequence: CDR1 DFQATT, CDR2 SNEGSKA (reference sequence). The CDR3 sequence is CSARPGEGYGYTF. The CDR3 DNA reads TGCAGTGCTAGACCCGGAGAGGGCTATGGCTACACCTTC.

The CDR3 DNA is TGTGCCAGCAGTTACAGTCCAGCCCCCTACAATGAGCAGTTCTTC. Translated, it gives CASSYSPAPYNEQFF. This chain joins TRBV6-5 and TRBJ2-1, with D hard to call. Germline-derived CDR1 and CDR2 are MNHEY and SVGAGI. The V end was cut by 2 bases, the J end by 2 bases, with 10 bases between. This CDR3 spans 15 amino acids.

This clonotype has a handful of counts. This CDR3 reads CASSLYDSNQPQHF. The CDR3 region has the DNA TGTGCCAGCAGCTTGTACGATAGCAATCAGCCCCAGCATTTT. The genes are TRBV7-9 and TRBJ1-5; D unclear. Germline V gene lookup returns CDR1 SEHNR and CDR2 FQNEAQ (reference sequence). The V end was cut by 3 bases, the J end by 0 bases, with 6 bases between. The CDR3 is made up of 14 amino acids.

This clonotype was seen more than once but under ten times. The chain combines TRBV20-1 with TRBJ2-3; 9 bases are a match to TRBD2. Trimming removed 2 bases from V and 6 bases from J; junction bases left unmatched: 12. CDR1 and CDR2 from the germline V gene are DFQATT and SNEGSKA (reference sequence). This CDR3 region has 16 residues. CDR3 protein: CSARYPWISGGDTQYF. The CDR3 coding sequence is TGCAGTGCTAGATACCCCTGGATAAGCGGGGGGGATACGCAGTATTTT.

V usage is TRBV18 and J usage is TRBJ1-1, with a tentative D call TRBD1 (5 bases). The germline V gene encodes CDR1 KGHSH and CDR2 LQKENI. Between the trimmed V and J ends, which lost 4 bases and 7 bases, there was a span of 19 bases. There are 15 residues in the CDR3. CDR3 sequence: CASSRNLLQGNEAFF. CDR3 coding DNA: TGTGCCAGCTCACGGAATCTGCTCCAGGGAAATGAAGCTTTCTTT. Full variable domain (missing parts from reference TRBV18 and TRBJ1-1): NAGVMQNPRHLVRRRGQEARLRCSPMKGHSHVYWYRQLPEEGLKFMVYLQKENIIDESGMPKERFSAEFPKEGPSILRIQQVVRGDSAAYFCASSRNLLQGNEAFFGQGTRLTVV.

This clonotype was recorded a few times. The chain joins TRBV7-2 to TRBJ2-2; D gene ambiguous. Germline CDR1 SGHTA, CDR2 FQGNSA. CDR3 length: 15 residues. V lost 6 bases, J lost 5 bases, and 16 bases lay in between. The CDR3 sequence is CASRLMGVGTGELFF. CDR3 bases: TGTGCCAGCAGGCTTATGGGCGTCGGAACCGGGGAGCTGTTTTTT.

V and J are TRBV20-1 and TRBJ2-5; 11 nucleotides agree with TRBD2. Germline V gene lookup returns CDR1 DFQATT and CDR2 SNEGSKA (reference sequence). The ends lost 3 bases at V and 5 bases at J; junction bases unmatched: 5. The CDR3 consists of 14 residues. This CDR3 reads CSARTSGTMETQYF. As DNA, the CDR3 is TGCAGTGCTAGGACTAGCGGGACAATGGAGACCCAGTACTTC.